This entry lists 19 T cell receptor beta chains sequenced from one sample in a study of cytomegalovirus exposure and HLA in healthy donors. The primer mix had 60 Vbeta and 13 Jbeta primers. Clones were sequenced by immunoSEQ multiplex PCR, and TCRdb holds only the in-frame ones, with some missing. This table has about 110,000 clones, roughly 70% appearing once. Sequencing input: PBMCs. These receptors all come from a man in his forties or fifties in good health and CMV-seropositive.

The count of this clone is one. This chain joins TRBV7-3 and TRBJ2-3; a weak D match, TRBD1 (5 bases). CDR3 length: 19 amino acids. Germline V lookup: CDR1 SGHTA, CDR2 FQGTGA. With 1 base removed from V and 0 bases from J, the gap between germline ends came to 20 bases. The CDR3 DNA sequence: TGTGCCAGCAGCTTAAGGGGCGGCGAACCCGTTTCTAGCACAGATACGCAGTATTTT. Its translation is CASSLRGGEPVSSTDTQYF. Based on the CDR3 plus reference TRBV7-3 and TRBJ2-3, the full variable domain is GAGVSQTPSNKVTEKGKYVELRCDPISGHTALYWYRQSLGQGPEFLIYFQGTGAADDSGLPNDRFFAVRPEGSVSTLKIQRTERGDSAVYLCASSLRGGEPVSSTDTQYFGPGTRLTVL.

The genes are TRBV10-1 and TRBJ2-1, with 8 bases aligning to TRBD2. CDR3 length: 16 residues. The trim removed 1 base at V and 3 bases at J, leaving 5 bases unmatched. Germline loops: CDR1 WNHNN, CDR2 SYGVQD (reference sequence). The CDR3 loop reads CASSEFREGSYNEQFF. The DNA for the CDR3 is TGCGCCAGCAGTGAGTTTCGGGAGGGTAGCTACAATGAGCAGTTCTTC.

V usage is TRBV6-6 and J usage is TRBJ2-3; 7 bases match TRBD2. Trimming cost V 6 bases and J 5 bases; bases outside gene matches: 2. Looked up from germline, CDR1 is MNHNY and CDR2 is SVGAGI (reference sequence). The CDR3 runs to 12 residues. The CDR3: CASSLAGDTQYF. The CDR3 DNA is TGTGCCAGCAGCTTAGCGGGAGATACGCAGTATTTT.

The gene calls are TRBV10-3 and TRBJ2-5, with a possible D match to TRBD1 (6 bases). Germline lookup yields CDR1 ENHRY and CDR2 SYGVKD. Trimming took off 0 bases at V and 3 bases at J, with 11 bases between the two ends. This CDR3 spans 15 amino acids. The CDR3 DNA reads TGTGCCATCAGTGAGTCCTCAGGGGTTGAAGAGACCCAGTACTTC. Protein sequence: CAISESSGVEETQYF.

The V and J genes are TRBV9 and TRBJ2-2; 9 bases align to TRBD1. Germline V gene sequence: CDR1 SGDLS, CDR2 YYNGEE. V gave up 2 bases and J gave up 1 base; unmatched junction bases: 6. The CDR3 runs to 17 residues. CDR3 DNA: TGTGCCAGCAGCGTTACAGGGGGCACAGGGAACACCGGGGAGCTGTTTTTT. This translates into CASSVTGGTGNTGELFF.

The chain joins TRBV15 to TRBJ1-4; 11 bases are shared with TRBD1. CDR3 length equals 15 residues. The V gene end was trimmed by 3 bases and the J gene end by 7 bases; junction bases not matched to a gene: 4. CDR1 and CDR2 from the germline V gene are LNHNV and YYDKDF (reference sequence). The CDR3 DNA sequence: TGTGCCACCAGCAGGGACAGGGGGCGGATTGAAAAACTGTTTTTT. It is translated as CATSRDRGRIEKLFF.

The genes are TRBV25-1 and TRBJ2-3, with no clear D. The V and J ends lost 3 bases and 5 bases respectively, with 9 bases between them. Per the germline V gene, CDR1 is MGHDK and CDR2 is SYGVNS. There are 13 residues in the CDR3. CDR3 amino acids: CASSDNVLDTQYF. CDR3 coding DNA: TGTGCCAGCAGTGATAATGTGTTAGATACGCAGTATTTT.

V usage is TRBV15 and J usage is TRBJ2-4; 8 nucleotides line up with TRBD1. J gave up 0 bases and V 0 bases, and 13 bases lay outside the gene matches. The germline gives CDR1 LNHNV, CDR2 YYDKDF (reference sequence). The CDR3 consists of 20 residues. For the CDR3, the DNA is TGTGCCACCAGCAGAGAGATACGACAGGGGAACCCCTCAGCCAAAAACATTCAGTACTTC. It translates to CATSREIRQGNPSAKNIQYF.

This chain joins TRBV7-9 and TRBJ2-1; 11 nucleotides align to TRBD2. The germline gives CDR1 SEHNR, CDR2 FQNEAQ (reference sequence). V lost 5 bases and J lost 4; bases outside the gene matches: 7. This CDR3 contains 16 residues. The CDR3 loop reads CASSPPLAGVYNEQFF. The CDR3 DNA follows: TGTGCCAGCAGCCCTCCACTAGCGGGAGTTTACAATGAGCAGTTCTTC.

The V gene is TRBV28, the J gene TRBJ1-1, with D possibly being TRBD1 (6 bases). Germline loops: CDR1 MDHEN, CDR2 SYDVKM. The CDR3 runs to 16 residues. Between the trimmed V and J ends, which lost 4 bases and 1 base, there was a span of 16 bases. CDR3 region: CASSSSGGRSNTEAFF. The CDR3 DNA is TGTGCCAGCAGTTCGTCGGGGGGCCGGTCGAACACTGAAGCTTTCTTT.

DNA of the CDR3: TGTGCCAGCAGTTTATCAGCCGGAGGAGAGCAGTACGTC. It translates to CASSLSAGGEQYV. V usage is TRBV27 and J usage is TRBJ2-7, with D maybe TRBD2 (5 bases). V was cut by 0 bases and J by 7 bases, with 10 bases left in between. The CDR3 runs to 13 residues. From germline, CDR1 is MNHEY and CDR2 SMNVEV (reference sequence).

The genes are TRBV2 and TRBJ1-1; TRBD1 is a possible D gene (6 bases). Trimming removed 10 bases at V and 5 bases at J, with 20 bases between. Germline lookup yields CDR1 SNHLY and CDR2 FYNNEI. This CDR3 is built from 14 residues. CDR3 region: CANQWGHGKTEAFF. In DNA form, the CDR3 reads TGTGCCAACCAATGGGGACACGGAAAGACTGAAGCTTTCTTT.

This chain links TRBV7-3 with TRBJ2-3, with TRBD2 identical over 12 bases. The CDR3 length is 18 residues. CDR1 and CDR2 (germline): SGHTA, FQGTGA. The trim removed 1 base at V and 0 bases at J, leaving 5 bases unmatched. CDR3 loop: CASSLMGTSGPSTDTQYF. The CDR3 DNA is TGTGCCAGCAGCTTAATGGGGACTAGCGGGCCGAGCACAGATACGCAGTATTTT.

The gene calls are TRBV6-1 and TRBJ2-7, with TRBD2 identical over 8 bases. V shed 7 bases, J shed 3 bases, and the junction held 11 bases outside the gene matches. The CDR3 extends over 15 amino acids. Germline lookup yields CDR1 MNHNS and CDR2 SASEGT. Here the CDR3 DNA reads TGTGCCAGCATGGGATACGGGACTAGTTTCTACGAGCAGTACTTC. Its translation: CASMGYGTSFYEQYF.

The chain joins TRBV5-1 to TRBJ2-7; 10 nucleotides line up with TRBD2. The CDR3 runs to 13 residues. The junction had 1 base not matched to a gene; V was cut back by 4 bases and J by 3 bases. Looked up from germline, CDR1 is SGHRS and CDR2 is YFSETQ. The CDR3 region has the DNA TGCGCCAGCAGCCCTAGCGGGAGCTACGAGCAGTACTTC. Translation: CASSPSGSYEQYF.

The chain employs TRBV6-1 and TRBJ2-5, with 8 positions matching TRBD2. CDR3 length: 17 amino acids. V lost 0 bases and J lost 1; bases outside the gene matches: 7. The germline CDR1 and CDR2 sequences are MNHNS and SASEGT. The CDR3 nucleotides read TGTGCCAGCAGTGAAGCGTTGGCTAGCGGGCCCCAAGAGACCCAGTACTTC. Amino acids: CASSEALASGPQETQYF.

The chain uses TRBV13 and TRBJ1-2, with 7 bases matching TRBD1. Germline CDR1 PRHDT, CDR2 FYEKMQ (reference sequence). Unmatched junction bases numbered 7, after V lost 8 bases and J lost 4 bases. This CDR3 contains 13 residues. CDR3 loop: CASERAGGYGYTF. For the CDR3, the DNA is TGTGCCAGCGAGAGGGCAGGGGGCTATGGCTACACCTTC.

The CDR3 protein is CASSISSYEQYF. The CDR3 nucleotides are TGTGCCAGCAGCATTAGCTCCTACGAGCAGTACTTC. The chain uses TRBV7-2 and TRBJ2-7; no clear D gene. Between the trimmed V and J ends, which lost 5 bases and 0 bases, there was a span of 5 bases. The CDR3 sequence is 12 residues long. Germline loops: CDR1 SGHTA, CDR2 FQGNSA.

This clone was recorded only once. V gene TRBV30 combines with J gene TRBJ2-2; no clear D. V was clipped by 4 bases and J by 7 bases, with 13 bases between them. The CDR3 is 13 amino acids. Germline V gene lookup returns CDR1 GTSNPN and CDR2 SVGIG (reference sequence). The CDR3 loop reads CAWNAVGHGELFF. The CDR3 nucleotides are TGTGCCTGGAACGCTGTTGGGCACGGGGAGCTGTTTTTT.